This T cell receptor (beta chain) was observed in a study of cytomegalovirus exposure and HLA in healthy donors. This clone was detected only once. PCR used 60 Vbeta primers and 13 Jbeta primers. Assay used: immunoSEQ multiplex PCR; TCRdb lists only in-frame clones, some missing. The sample yields about 170,000 clones, approximately 80% seen once. The specimen sequenced was PBMCs. This clonotype originated in a boy between 2 and 10 years old in good health and CMV-seronegative.

The CDR3 reads CASSQGTGIGYGYTF. The CDR3 bases are TGCGCCAGCAGCCAGGGGACAGGAATTGGATATGGCTACACCTTC. The rearrangement uses TRBV4-3 and TRBJ1-2; the match to TRBD1 covers 8 bases. The CDR3 contains 15 residues. Per the germline V gene, CDR1 is LGHNA and CDR2 is YSLEER. J gave up 5 bases and V 3 bases, and 8 bases lay outside the gene matches.